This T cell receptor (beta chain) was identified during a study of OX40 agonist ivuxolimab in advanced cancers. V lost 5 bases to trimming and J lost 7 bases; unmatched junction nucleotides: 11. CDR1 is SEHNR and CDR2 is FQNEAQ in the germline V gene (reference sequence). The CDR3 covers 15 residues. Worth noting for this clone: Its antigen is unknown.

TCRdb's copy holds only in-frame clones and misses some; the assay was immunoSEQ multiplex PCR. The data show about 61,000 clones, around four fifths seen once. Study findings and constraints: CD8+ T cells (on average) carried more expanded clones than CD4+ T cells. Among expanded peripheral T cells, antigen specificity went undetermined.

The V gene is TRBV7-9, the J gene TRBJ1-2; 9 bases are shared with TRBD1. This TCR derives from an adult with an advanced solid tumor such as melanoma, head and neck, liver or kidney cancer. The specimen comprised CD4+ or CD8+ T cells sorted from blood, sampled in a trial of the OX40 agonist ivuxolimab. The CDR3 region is CASSPSGQGSIGYTF. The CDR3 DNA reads TGTGCCAGCAGCCCATCCGGACAGGGGTCCATTGGCTACACCTTC.